The 12 T cell receptor beta chains below all came from one sample that was sequenced in a study of shared clonotypes between healthy human individuals. Generated by immunoSEQ multiplex PCR, the TCRdb table keeps only in-frame clones and is missing some. The sample carries roughly 2.6 million clones, over 85% recorded once. The specimen sequenced was naive CD4+ T cells sorted from blood. Regarding subset: CD45RA+ positively selected. These receptors all come from a man younger than 30 in good health.

The count of this clone is one. Additional DNA sequences in this sample encode the identical CDR3. The chain combines TRBV2 with TRBJ2-2, with a weak D call TRBD1 (6 bases). The CDR3 runs 13 residues. CDR1 SNHLY and CDR2 FYNNEI come from the germline V gene. Between the trimmed V and J ends, which lost 1 base and 6 bases, there was a span of 6 bases. CDR3 amino acids: CASSEEGAGELFF. In nucleotides, the CDR3 is TGTGCCAGCAGTGAAGAGGGGGCCGGGGAGCTGTTTTTT.

The chain couples TRBV5-6 to TRBJ2-7, with 10 bases lining up with TRBD1. Germline V gene sequence: CDR1 SGHDT, CDR2 YYEEEE. The ends lost 3 bases at V and 6 bases at J; junction bases unmatched: 3. The CDR3 spans 13 residues. CDR3: CASSWDRGGEQYF. The CDR3 nucleotides read TGTGCCAGCAGCTGGGACAGGGGCGGCGAGCAGTACTTC.

This clone has more than one count but fewer than ten. V usage is TRBV6-6 and J usage is TRBJ2-7, with D hard to call. The CDR3 has 11 residues. Germline V CDR1 and CDR2: MNHNY, SVGAGI (reference sequence). The V end lost 8 bases, the J end lost 3 bases, and 8 bases lay between the germline ends. The DNA of the CDR3 is TGTGCCAGCCTTGGGAACTACGAGCAGTACTTC. Translating gives CASLGNYEQYF.

The genes are TRBV7-2 and TRBJ2-5, with D unresolved. This CDR3 is 13 amino acids long. Trimming took 2 bases from V and 5 from J, leaving 9 bases between them. Germline V gene data show CDR1 as SGHTA and CDR2 as FQGNSA. CDR3 nucleotide sequence: TGTGCCAGCAGCTTAAGTTATATCGAGACCCAGTACTTC. This sequence encodes CASSLSYIETQYF.

This chain connects TRBV2 to TRBJ1-4, with a weak D call TRBD1 (5 bases). V lost 7 bases and J 2 bases, leaving 11 bases between the germline ends. The CDR3 has 14 amino acids. Germline loops: CDR1 SNHLY, CDR2 FYNNEI. The CDR3 DNA follows: TGTGCCAGCAAGTCGGGGACGACTAATGAAAAACTGTTTTTT. Translating it yields CASKSGTTNEKLFF.

The CDR3 sequence is CATSRWGTNTDTQYF. In DNA form, the CDR3 reads TGTGCCACCAGCAGATGGGGGACTAACACAGATACGCAGTATTTT. The chain joins TRBV15 to TRBJ2-3, with 7 bases matching TRBD2. The germline V gene has CDR1 LNHNV and CDR2 YYDKDF (reference sequence). The CDR3 sequence is 15 residues long. With 2 bases clipped from V and 2 bases from J, the junction kept 4 bases outside the gene matches. The whole variable domain, filled in from reference TRBV15 and TRBJ2-3, reads DAMVIQNPRYQVTQFGKPVTLSCSQTLNHNVMYWYQQKSSQAPKLLFHYYDKDFNNEADTPDNFQSRRPNTSFCFLDIRSPGLGDTAMYLCATSRWGTNTDTQYFGPGTRLTVL.

This clone was observed a single time. The genes are TRBV5-6 and TRBJ1-5; maybe TRBD1 (6 bases). The CDR3 sequence is 15 residues long. The V and J ends lost 3 bases and 6 bases respectively, with 16 bases between them. The germline CDR1 and CDR2 sequences are SGHDT and YYEEEE. The CDR3 is CASSSTRDTVQPQHF. The CDR3 region has the DNA TGTGCCAGCAGCTCCACCCGGGACACGGTTCAGCCCCAGCATTTT.

As concerns this clone: The sample holds other DNA sequences that translate to the same CDR3. The rearrangement joins TRBV30 to TRBJ2-7; D is unclear. CDR3 length: 12 amino acids. Germline-derived CDR1 and CDR2 are GTSNPN and SVGIG (reference sequence). V lost 3 bases and J 3 bases, leaving 9 bases between the germline ends. CDR3 loop: CAWSQKGYEQYF. In DNA, the CDR3 is TGTGCCTGGAGCCAAAAGGGCTACGAGCAGTACTTC.

Comments on this clone: This sample includes further DNA sequences coding for the same CDR3. The chain is built from TRBV5-1 and TRBJ2-7; D might be TRBD2 (5 bases). This CDR3 region has 15 residues. Germline lookup yields CDR1 SGHRS and CDR2 YFSETQ. Trimming pared 0 bases from V and 1 base from J, leaving 11 bases between. The chain's CDR3 is CASSLASGSSYEQYF. CDR3 sequence (DNA): TGCGCCAGCAGCTTGGCCAGCGGATCTTCCTACGAGCAGTACTTC.

This clone was picked up one time. The V call is TRBV5-4, the J call TRBJ2-3, with 8 nucleotides matching TRBD2. Trimming at V came to 1 base and at J to 6 bases, leaving 4 bases not matched to a gene. The CDR3 consists of 14 residues. Germline-derived CDR1 and CDR2 are SGHNT and YYREEE (reference sequence). CDR3 DNA sequence: TGTGCCAGCAGCTTGCGGGGGGGCAGGGATACGCAGTATTTT. Translating gives CASSLRGGRDTQYF. The full variable domain, in which reference TRBV5-4 and TRBJ2-3 provide the parts outside the CDR3, is ETGVTQSPTHLIKTRGQQVTLRCSSQSGHNTVSWYQQALGQGPQFIFQYYREEENGRGNFPPRFSGLQFPNYSSELNVNALELDDSALYLCASSLRGGRDTQYFGPGTRLTVL.

Comments on this clone: Additional DNA sequences in this sample encode the identical CDR3. The chain recombines TRBV5-1 with TRBJ2-5; the D is unclear. Trimming shortened V by 0 bases and J by 2 bases, and 8 bases separated the two germline ends. Germline V lookup: CDR1 SGHRS, CDR2 YFSETQ. CDR3 length: 14 amino acids. The CDR3 DNA reads as TGCGCCAGCAGCTTGGCTGGCTTACAAGAGACCCAGTACTTC. As protein: CASSLAGLQETQYF.

The chain combines TRBV4-3 with TRBJ2-5, with a possible D match to TRBD2 (6 bases). The CDR3 is 16 residues long. The V gene's germline CDR1 is LGHNA and CDR2 YSLEER. The ends were cut back, 4 bases at V and 7 bases at J, with 22 bases in the middle. Here the CDR3 DNA reads TGCGCCAGCAGCCTAACCGGGACTCCCCTCGGGGGGACCCAGTACTTC. Translating it yields CASSLTGTPLGGTQYF.